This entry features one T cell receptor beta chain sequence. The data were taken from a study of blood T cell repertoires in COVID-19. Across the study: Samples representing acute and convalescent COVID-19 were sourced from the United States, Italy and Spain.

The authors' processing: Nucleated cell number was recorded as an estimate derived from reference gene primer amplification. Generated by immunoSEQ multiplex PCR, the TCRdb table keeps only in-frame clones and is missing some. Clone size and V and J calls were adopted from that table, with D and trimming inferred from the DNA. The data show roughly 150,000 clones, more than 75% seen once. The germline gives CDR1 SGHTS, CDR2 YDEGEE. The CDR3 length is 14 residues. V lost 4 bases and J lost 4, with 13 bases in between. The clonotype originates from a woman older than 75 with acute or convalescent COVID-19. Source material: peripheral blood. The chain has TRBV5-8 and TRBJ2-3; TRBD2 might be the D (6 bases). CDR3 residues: CASSPRDSPDTQYF. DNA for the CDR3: TGTGCCAGCAGCCCCCGGGACTCTCCAGATACGCAGTATTTT.